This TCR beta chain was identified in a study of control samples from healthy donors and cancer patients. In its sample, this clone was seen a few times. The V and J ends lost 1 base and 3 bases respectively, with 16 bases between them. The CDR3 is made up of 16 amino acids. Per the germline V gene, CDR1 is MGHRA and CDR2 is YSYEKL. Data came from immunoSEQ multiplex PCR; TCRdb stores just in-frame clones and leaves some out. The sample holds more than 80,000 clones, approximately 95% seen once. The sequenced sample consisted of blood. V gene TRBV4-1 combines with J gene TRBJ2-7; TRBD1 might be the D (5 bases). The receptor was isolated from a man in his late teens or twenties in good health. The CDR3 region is CASSQGSRTPFYEQYF. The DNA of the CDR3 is TGCGCCAGCAGCCAAGGATCCCGGACACCGTTCTACGAGCAGTACTTC.